Following are 26 T cell receptor beta chains from one sample sequenced in a study of identical twins. Using its own MiXCR run on the 5' RACE reads, TCRdb lists one record per CDR3 protein. Found here are approximately 410,000 distinct CDR3 sequences, 18% of them singletons; the top ten hold 12%. The sequencing input was naive T cells sorted from blood. The receptor set was obtained from a man in his forties or fifties in good health.

This clonotype has at least ten counts. V gene TRBV4-1 combines with J gene TRBJ2-4; perhaps TRBD2 as D (5 bases). Germline V CDR1 and CDR2: MGHRA, YSYEKL. The CDR3 extends over 15 amino acids. Deletions cut 1 base from V and 0 bases from J, with 7 bases between. The CDR3 reads CASSQAGIAKNIQYF. The CDR3 DNA is TGCGCCAGCAGCCAAGCGGGAATAGCCAAAAACATTCAGTACTTC.

The chain combines TRBV20-1 with TRBJ2-2; 7 bases map to TRBD1. Germline CDR1 and CDR2: DFQATT and SNEGSKA (reference sequence). CDR3 length equals 14 residues. With V trimmed by 4 bases and J by 5 bases, 7 bases remained unmatched. This CDR3 is CSANQGVYTGELFF. In DNA form, the CDR3 reads TGCAGTGCTAATCAGGGGGTATATACCGGGGAGCTGTTTTTT.

This clonotype has more than one count but fewer than ten. The V and J genes are TRBV29-1 and TRBJ2-5; the match to TRBD2 covers 8 bases. Germline assignment: CDR1 SQVTM and CDR2 ANQGSEA. The V and J ends lost 7 bases and 1 base, in that order; junction bases with no gene match: 8. The CDR3 totals 14 residues. CDR3 residues: CSAAAGAFQETQYF. The CDR3 coding sequence is TGCAGCGCCGCAGCGGGAGCTTTCCAAGAGACCCAGTACTTC.

This clonotype has a count of ten or more. The V call is TRBV15, the J call TRBJ2-5; D not resolved. V lost 0 bases to trimming and J lost 1 base, with 9 bases between them. The germline CDR1 and CDR2 sequences are LNHNV and YYDKDF (reference sequence). This CDR3 region has 15 residues. CDR3 bases: TGTGCCACCAGCAGAGATAAGGGCTTCCAAGAGACCCAGTACTTC. Protein sequence: CATSRDKGFQETQYF.

This rearrangement joins TRBV4-3 to TRBJ2-1; TRBD2 aligns across 8 bases. CDR1 is LGHNA and CDR2 is YSLEER in the germline V gene. This CDR3 is built from 15 residues. V lost 5 bases and J lost 4; bases outside the gene matches: 7. CDR3 region: CASSDYGGGYNEQFF. DNA for the CDR3: TGCGCCAGCAGCGATTACGGGGGGGGATACAATGAGCAGTTCTTC.

In its sample, this clonotype was seen a few times. V gene TRBV4-3 combines with J gene TRBJ1-6, with unresolved D. V was cut by 0 bases and J by 7 bases, with 16 bases left in between. The CDR3 is 17 residues long. Germline CDR1 and CDR2: LGHNA and YSLEER. The CDR3 DNA follows: TGCGCCAGCAGCCAAGATATAAGGTTTACAGAGAATTCACCCCTCCACTTT. This codes for CASSQDIRFTENSPLHF.

The chain carries TRBV12-3 or TRBV12-4 and TRBJ1-1; D is unclear. V was cut by 3 bases and J by 2 bases, with 7 bases left in between. This CDR3 has 13 amino acids. CDR3 in amino acids: CASSFVDNTEAFF. CDR3 nucleotides: TGTGCCAGCAGTTTTGTGGATAACACTGAAGCTTTCTTT.

The chain joins TRBV5-1 to TRBJ2-7; D possibly uses TRBD1 or TRBD2 (5 bases each). CDR1 SGHRS and CDR2 YFSETQ come from the germline V gene. V was shortened by 5 bases and J by 1 base, with 16 bases between the two germline ends. This CDR3 has 15 amino acids. In DNA form, the CDR3 reads TGCGCCAGCAGTCAGGCCGGGACCTCATCCTACGAGCAGTACTTC. This codes for CASSQAGTSSYEQYF.

CDR3 sequence: CSAGVTSGNQETQYF. Written as DNA, the CDR3 is TGCAGCGCCGGGGTGACTAGCGGGAATCAAGAGACCCAGTACTTC. The chain is built from TRBV29-1 and TRBJ2-5, with 11 bases lining up with TRBD2. The CDR3 covers 15 residues. Germline V gene lookup returns CDR1 SQVTM and CDR2 ANQGSEA. The V segment lost 7 bases and the J segment 2 bases; nucleotides outside the gene matches: 9. Complete variable domain (other parts from reference TRBV29-1 and TRBJ2-5): SAVISQKPSRDICQRGTSLTIQCQVDSQVTMMFWYRQQPGQSLTLIATANQGSEATYESGFVIDKFPISRPNLTFSTLTVSNMSPEDSSIYLCSAGVTSGNQETQYFGPGTRLLVL.

The J gene is TRBJ2-7, the V gene TRBV9; a weak D match, TRBD2 (6 bases). V lost 4 bases and J lost 7, with 18 bases in between. Germline values: CDR1 SGDLS, CDR2 YYNGEE. The CDR3 sequence is 14 residues long. The CDR3 sequence is CASSPHGTPTEQYF. CDR3 nucleotides: TGTGCCAGCAGCCCACATGGGACTCCCACGGAGCAGTACTTC.

In its sample, this clonotype was seen a few times. The chain uses TRBV5-1 and TRBJ2-7; possible D gene TRBD1, 5 bases. Trimming removed 8 bases at V and 0 bases at J, with 15 bases between. CDR3 length equals 14 residues. Per germline, CDR1 SGHRS and CDR2 YFSETQ. The chain's CDR3 is CASLGRTPSYEQYF. DNA of the CDR3: TGCGCCAGTTTGGGGCGGACACCCTCCTACGAGCAGTACTTC.

This clonotype has a count of ten or more. The chain couples TRBV5-6 to TRBJ2-2, with D hard to call. The CDR3 is 14 amino acids. V was trimmed by 5 bases and J by 2 bases, leaving 10 bases between them. Germline CDR1 reads SGHDT; CDR2 reads YYEEEE. CDR3 coding DNA: TGTGCCAGCAGAGAGGACCTTAACACCGGGGAGCTGTTTTTT. Protein sequence: CASREDLNTGELFF.

This clonotype showed up just a few times. CDR3 protein: CASSQQGYGGYEQYF. DNA for the CDR3: TGCGCCAGCAGCCAACAGGGGTATGGTGGGTACGAGCAGTACTTC. The chain combines TRBV4-3 with TRBJ2-7; perhaps TRBD1 as D (6 bases). V shed 2 bases and J shed 4 bases, with 15 bases lying between them. Germline assignment: CDR1 LGHNA and CDR2 YSLEER. The CDR3 is made up of 15 amino acids.

The chain carries TRBV4-3 and TRBJ2-1; D might be TRBD1 or TRBD2, each matching 5 bases. CDR1 LGHNA and CDR2 YSLEER come from the germline V gene. V was cut by 1 base and J by 2 bases, with 12 bases left in between. The CDR3 is 16 residues long. This CDR3 is CASSQAPGTTYNEQFF. DNA of the CDR3: TGCGCCAGCAGCCAAGCTCCCGGGACCACCTACAATGAGCAGTTCTTC.

The chain is built from TRBV6-5 and TRBJ2-5, with TRBD2 as a possible D gene (6 bases). The V gene lost 0 bases and the J gene lost 2 bases, with 10 bases spanning the gap. CDR1 MNHEY and CDR2 SVGAGI come from the germline V gene. The CDR3 is made up of 15 amino acids. CDR3 region: CASSYSGGNQETQYF. DNA of the CDR3: TGTGCCAGCAGTTACTCGGGAGGTAATCAAGAGACCCAGTACTTC.

This clonotype came up many times. V is TRBV4-2 and J is TRBJ2-1, with 8 bases that match TRBD2. V trimming: 0 bases; J trimming: 7 bases; junction bases outside the gene matches: 8. CDR1 and CDR2 (germline): LGHNA, YNFKEQ. The CDR3 runs 16 residues. The CDR3 DNA follows: TGTGCCAGCAGCCAAGAGTTCAGCGGGGGCGGGAATGAGCAGTTCTTC. This codes for CASSQEFSGGGNEQFF.

This clonotype was counted between two and nine times. The chain uses TRBV4-3 and TRBJ2-3, with 9 bases lining up with TRBD1. J was trimmed by 4 bases and V by 0 bases; bases with no gene match: 11. CDR1 is LGHNA, CDR2 YSLEER, per germline. The CDR3 covers 18 residues. CDR3 residues: CASSQDWDSGTGPDTQYF. The CDR3 DNA is TGCGCCAGCAGCCAAGATTGGGACTCCGGGACAGGGCCAGATACGCAGTATTTT.

This clonotype was counted at least ten times. This chain joins TRBV2 and TRBJ2-5; the D gene is possibly TRBD2 (5 bases). V gave up 7 bases and J gave up 5 bases, with 11 bases separating them. The germline V gene has CDR1 SNHLY and CDR2 FYNNEI. The CDR3 loop spans 12 amino acids. Written as DNA, the CDR3 is TGTGCCAGCAACGGGGATACCGAGACCCAGTACTTC. Protein product: CASNGDTETQYF.

This clonotype appeared many times. The rearrangement links TRBV27 to TRBJ2-3; D gene uncertain. CDR3 length equals 16 residues. The V gene lost 2 bases and the J gene lost 2 bases, with 14 bases spanning the gap. Germline values: CDR1 MNHEY, CDR2 SMNVEV (reference sequence). This CDR3 reads CASSLVAPLSTDTQYF. As DNA, the CDR3 is TGTGCCAGCAGTTTAGTAGCACCGCTATCCACAGATACGCAGTATTTT.

CDR3 bases: TGCGCCAGCAGCCTGGGACAACCAGACTCCTACGAGCAGTACTTC. The encoded protein is CASSLGQPDSYEQYF. V and J are TRBV5-1 and TRBJ2-7, with D possibly matching TRBD1 (6 bases). Germline CDR1 SGHRS, CDR2 YFSETQ. Trimming took off 4 bases at V and 0 bases at J, with 14 bases between the two ends. The CDR3 has 15 amino acids.

The rearrangement uses TRBV29-1 and TRBJ1-1; TRBD1 matches 8 bases. Trimming at V came to 4 bases and at J to 1 base, leaving 5 bases not matched to a gene. There are 14 residues in the CDR3. Germline values: CDR1 SQVTM, CDR2 ANQGSEA. The CDR3 spells CSVVPGTGNTEAFF. As DNA, the CDR3 is TGCAGCGTTGTCCCCGGGACAGGGAACACTGAAGCTTTCTTT.

V is TRBV18 and J is TRBJ2-3; 7 bases are shared with TRBD1. The germline gives CDR1 KGHSH, CDR2 LQKENI. The V segment lost 2 bases and the J segment 5 bases; nucleotides outside the gene matches: 13. CDR3 length: 17 residues. CDR3 amino acids: CASSPNAGTALIDTQYF. CDR3 DNA sequence: TGTGCCAGCTCACCAAACGCCGGGACAGCCCTAATAGATACGCAGTATTTT.

In regard to this clonotype: This may be a read error: a much more frequent sequence differs by one nucleotide. The J gene is TRBJ1-3, the V gene TRBV6-5; unclear D gene. CDR1 is MNHEY, CDR2 SVGAGI, per germline. The CDR3 is 15 amino acids. Here the CDR3 DNA reads TGTGCCAGCAGTTACGGAGGGCGCTCTGGAAACACCACATATTTT. Encoded protein: CASSYGGRSGNTTYF.

This chain uses TRBV20-1 with TRBJ1-4; maybe TRBD1 (5 bases). The CDR3 runs 13 residues. With 6 bases removed from V and 4 bases from J, the gap between germline ends came to 12 bases. The germline V gene encodes CDR1 DFQATT and CDR2 SNEGSKA (reference sequence). The CDR3 loop reads CSAVTGRNEKLFF. CDR3 sequence (DNA): TGCAGTGCCGTAACAGGACGTAATGAAAAACTGTTTTTT.

This clonotype was counted at least ten times. The genes are TRBV12-3 or TRBV12-4 and TRBJ2-5, with 14 bases aligning to TRBD2. This CDR3 has 16 amino acids. Germline trimming cut 6 bases from V and 4 bases from J; bases unmatched to any gene: 7. CDR3 nucleotides: TGTGCCAGCAGCCAAGGACTAGCGGGAGGCAGAGAGACCCAGTACTTC. Its protein is CASSQGLAGGRETQYF.

This clonotype showed up just a few times. The CDR3 reads CASSLEGRGNNEKLFF. The CDR3 DNA follows: TGTGCCAGCAGCTTGGAAGGCCGGGGGAATAATGAAAAACTGTTTTTT. The chain carries TRBV5-6 and TRBJ1-4, with D perhaps TRBD1 (5 bases). From germline, CDR1 is SGHDT and CDR2 YYEEEE. The CDR3 extends over 16 amino acids. V was clipped by 0 bases and J by 4 bases, with 13 bases between them. Supplemented by reference TRBV5-6 and TRBJ1-4, the full variable domain reads DAGVTQSPTHLIKTRGQQVTLRCSPKSGHDTVSWYQQALGQGPQFIFQYYEEEERQRGNFPDRFSGHQFPNYSSELNVNALLLGDSALYLCASSLEGRGNNEKLFFGSGTQLSVL.